In its sample, the clone carrying this T cell receptor (beta chain) was seen a few times. The CDR3 sequence is 12 residues long. The germline V gene has CDR1 GTSNPN and CDR2 SVGIG (reference sequence). J gave up 7 bases and V 5 bases, and 4 bases lay outside the gene matches. TCRdb's table, derived via immunoSEQ multiplex PCR, lists solely in-frame clones and lacks some. This sample carries roughly 120,000 clones, around 85% of them seen once, and the ten largest clones take about 2.9%. The data stem from a study of PD-L1 blockade in urothelial cancer. Time point defined: pretreatment peripheral blood.

This receptor was taken from a man aged 50-59 years with urothelial cancer. The chain recombines TRBV30 with TRBJ1-5; 8 bases are a match to TRBD1. The sample consisted of PBMCs, taken around atezolizumab (anti-PD-L1) treatment. The CDR3 DNA reads TGTGCCTGGGGACAGGGAAACCAGCCCCAGCATTTT. Protein: CAWGQGNQPQHF. Drawing the rest from reference TRBV30 and TRBJ1-5, the complete variable domain is SQTIHQWPATLVQPVGSPLSLECTVEGTSNPNLYWYRQAAGRGLQLLFYSVGIGQISSEVPQNLSASRPQDRQFILSSKKLLLSDSGFYLCAWGQGNQPQHFGDGTRLSIL.